The 22 T cell receptor beta chains reported below all come from one sample, sequenced in a study of regulatory T cells in long-lasting Graves disease. Libraries of TCR beta came from iRepertoire HTBI primers plus Arm-PCR of CDR3 regions. TCRdb analysed the multiplex PCR reads with MiXCR anew, one entry per CDR3 protein. The table shows approximately 300,000 distinct CDR3 sequences, with about 18% occurring only once. The time point is: newly diagnosed GD, antithyroid drugs for less than 3 months. RNA from PBMCs was the source of the TCR library. This sample comprised peripheral blood mononuclear cells (PBMCs), obtained at new diagnosis, from a patient treated with antithyroid drugs. The receptors were gathered from a female donor with Graves disease.

The chain combines TRBV30 with TRBJ1-2; possible D gene TRBD1, 5 bases. The V gene lost 2 bases and the J gene lost 3 bases, with 7 bases spanning the gap. The CDR3 is made up of 12 amino acids. Looked up from germline, CDR1 is GTSNPN and CDR2 is SVGIG (reference sequence). This CDR3 reads CAWSTRDYGYTF. Written as DNA, the CDR3 is TGTGCCTGGAGTACCAGGGACTATGGCTACACCTTC.

The rearrangement uses TRBV12-3 or TRBV12-4 and TRBJ2-1, with D perhaps given as TRBD1 or TRBD2 (7 bases each). CDR3 length: 18 residues. Trimming removed 6 bases from V and 0 bases from J, with 21 bases in between. The CDR3: CASSQGQFSGPSYNEQFF. The CDR3, as DNA: TGTGCCAGCAGCCAGGGACAGTTTAGCGGGCCCTCCTACAATGAGCAGTTCTTC.

In this sample, this clonotype turned up many times. The chain is built from TRBV5-5 and TRBJ2-3; 10 bases are a match to TRBD2. Germline V lookup: CDR1 SGHKS, CDR2 YYEKEE (reference sequence). The ends lost 0 bases at V and 14 bases at J; junction bases unmatched: 6. The CDR3 extends over 13 amino acids. The CDR3 is CASSLDPSGRLYF. The CDR3 DNA sequence: TGTGCCAGCAGCTTGGACCCTAGCGGGAGATTGTATTTT.

This clonotype was observed at least ten times. CDR3 bases: TGTGCCAGTAGTACAGGGGGAGGCTATGGCTACACCTTC. Translating gives CASSTGGGYGYTF. The chain combines TRBV19 with TRBJ1-2, with TRBD1 matching over 7 bases. V dropped 4 bases and J dropped 4; count of bases not matched to a gene: 3. The germline V gene has CDR1 LNHDA and CDR2 SQIVND (reference sequence). CDR3 length: 13 residues.

Turning to this clonotype: A read error may be the cause here, since a much bigger clone is one base away. The chain employs TRBV5-1 and TRBJ1-4; D is ambiguous. This CDR3 has 12 residues. Germline-derived CDR1 and CDR2 are SGHRS and YFSETQ. In DNA, the CDR3 is TGCGCCAGCAGCTTGCCTAATGAAAAACTGTCTTTT. It is translated as CASSLPNEKLSF.

The genes are TRBV12-3 or TRBV12-4 and TRBJ2-3; TRBD1 is a possible D gene (6 bases). The CDR3 sequence is 13 residues long. V lost 10 bases to trimming and J lost 1 base, with 12 bases between them. CDR3 DNA: TGTGCCATCGAGGGGGAGCGCACAGATACGCAGTATTTT. This codes for CAIEGERTDTQYF.

This clonotype was recorded many times. V gene TRBV29-1 combines with J gene TRBJ2-1, with D possibly matching TRBD2 (5 bases). Germline CDR1 reads SQVTM; CDR2 reads ANQGSEA. The CDR3 consists of 15 residues. The V end was cut by 8 bases, the J end by 1 base, with 18 bases between. For the CDR3, the DNA is TGCAGCCTCCGAGGGAGAGAATCTTCCTACAATGAGCAGTTCTTC. Translated, it gives CSLRGRESSYNEQFF.

A few counts support this clonotype. The chain uses TRBV7-3 and TRBJ2-2, with a possible D match to TRBD2 (7 bases). Per the germline V gene, CDR1 is SGHTA and CDR2 is FQGTGA. The CDR3 sequence is 15 residues long. V was clipped by 7 bases and J by 7 bases, with 19 bases between them. CDR3 nucleotides: TGTGCCAGCACCGAAGGGGGGGGCGCAATCGGGGAGCTGTTTTTT. As protein: CASTEGGGAIGELFF.

The chain combines TRBV5-1 with TRBJ2-1; D uncertain. The CDR3 is 12 amino acids. Looked up from germline, CDR1 is SGHRS and CDR2 is YFSETQ. Trimming stripped 2 bases from V and 9 bases from J, with 9 bases between. CDR3 in DNA: TGCGCCAGCAGCTTCCCGTTGGGTGAGCAGTTCTTC. It yields the protein CASSFPLGEQFF.

This clonotype was found many times. The V call is TRBV20-1, the J call TRBJ1-1; D remains unclear. CDR1 and CDR2 from the germline V gene are DFQATT and SNEGSKA (reference sequence). Trimming pared 5 bases from V and 1 base from J, leaving 5 bases between. The CDR3 consists of 11 residues. CDR3 DNA sequence: TGCAGTGCTGACCGGAACACTGAAGCTTTCTTT. Its translation: CSADRNTEAFF.

This sequence joins TRBV4-1 and TRBJ2-3, with TRBD2 identical over 11 bases. CDR1 is MGHRA and CDR2 is YSYEKL in the germline V gene. The CDR3 sequence is 15 residues long. Trimming removed 2 bases from V and 3 bases from J; junction bases left unmatched: 1. DNA of the CDR3: TGCGCCAGCAGCCAAACTAGCGGGAGAACAGATACGCAGTATTTT. Its protein product is CASSQTSGRTDTQYF.

V gene TRBV9 combines with J gene TRBJ2-1; 10 bases are a match to TRBD2. Germline CDR1 and CDR2: SGDLS and YYNGEE. J lost 6 bases, V lost 5 bases, and 14 bases had no gene match. The CDR3 contains 17 residues. For the CDR3, the DNA is TGTGCCAGCAGTAAAACCGGGACTAGCGTGGGCCCCAATGAGCAGTTCTTC. Protein product: CASSKTGTSVGPNEQFF.

At least ten counts were recorded for this clonotype. This sequence joins TRBV2 and TRBJ2-1, with 9 nucleotides matching TRBD2. J gave up 4 bases and V 3 bases, and 4 bases lay outside the gene matches. CDR1 and CDR2 (germline): SNHLY, FYNNEI. The CDR3 length is 15 residues. This CDR3 reads CASSDRTSAYNEQFF. In nucleotides, the CDR3 is TGTGCCAGCAGTGATAGGACTAGCGCGTACAATGAGCAGTTCTTC.

This clonotype was picked up many times. V and J are TRBV2 and TRBJ2-2; D is possibly TRBD1 or TRBD2 (5 bases each). The CDR3 is made up of 14 amino acids. Germline CDR1 reads SNHLY; CDR2 reads FYNNEI. V lost 11 bases, J lost 4 bases, and 17 bases lay in between. CDR3 DNA: TGTGCCTTACGAGGGGTCATTGGCACCGGGGAGCTGTTTTTT. Translation: CALRGVIGTGELFF.

This clonotype has more than one count but fewer than ten. This rearrangement joins TRBV19 to TRBJ2-4, with 11 bases matching TRBD2. V was pared by 8 bases and J by 2 bases, with 14 bases of the junction left unmatched. The CDR3 contains 18 residues. Per the germline V gene, CDR1 is LNHDA and CDR2 is SQIVND (reference sequence). CDR3 sequence reads: CASRSGTSGSMTKNIQYF. In DNA form, the CDR3 reads TGTGCCAGTCGTTCCGGGACTAGCGGTTCTATGACCAAAAACATTCAGTACTTC.

A few counts support this clonotype. The CDR3 spells CASSQDVSANEQFF. The CDR3, as DNA: TGTGCCAGCAGCCAAGATGTAAGCGCTAATGAGCAGTTCTTC. The chain uses TRBV3-1 and TRBJ2-1; no firm D call. Germline V gene data show CDR1 as LGHDT and CDR2 as YNNKEL (reference sequence). Trimming shortened V by 0 bases and J by 7 bases, and 10 bases separated the two germline ends. The CDR3 totals 14 residues.

This clonotype has at least ten counts. The rearrangement joins TRBV27 to TRBJ2-1; D possibly corresponds to TRBD2 (6 bases). Trimming left V 3 bases short and J 6 bases short, with 15 bases between. The CDR3 has 15 amino acids. Germline CDR1 reads MNHEY; CDR2 reads SMNVEV (reference sequence). This CDR3 reads CASSLVGGGLNEQFF. The CDR3 nucleotides read TGTGCCAGCAGTTTGGTGGGAGGAGGCCTCAATGAGCAGTTCTTC.

This clonotype was detected ten times or more. The V gene is TRBV11-2, the J gene TRBJ2-7; a weak D match, TRBD2 (6 bases). The germline gives CDR1 SGHAT, CDR2 FQNNGV. V lost 4 bases to trimming and J lost 0 bases, with 16 bases between them. The CDR3 contains 16 residues. The DNA for the CDR3 is TGTGCCAGCAGCTCCGGTCGGCGGGAAACCTCCTACGAGCAGTACTTC. Its translation is CASSSGRRETSYEQYF. Combining the CDR3 with reference TRBV11-2 and TRBJ2-7 gives the whole variable domain EAGVAQSPRYKIIEKRQSVAFWCNPISGHATLYWYQQILGQGPKLLIQFQNNGVVDDSQLPKDRFSAERLKGVDSTLKIQPAKLEDSAVYLCASSSGRRETSYEQYFGPGTRLTVT.

This clonotype turned up a few times. This chain links TRBV10-3 with TRBJ2-1; 8 bases line up with TRBD2. Germline CDR1 is ENHRY and CDR2 is SYGVKD. The V gene end was trimmed by 6 bases and the J gene end by 5 bases; junction bases not matched to a gene: 6. The CDR3 runs 14 residues. The CDR3 DNA reads TGTGCCATCAGCGGTAGCGGGACTAACAATGAGCAGTTCTTC. Residues: CAISGSGTNNEQFF.

There are a few counts of this clonotype. The chain links TRBV5-1 to TRBJ2-2, with D perhaps TRBD1 (6 bases). V was shortened by 0 bases and J by 7 bases, with 16 bases between the two germline ends. Germline lookup yields CDR1 SGHRS and CDR2 YFSETQ. This CDR3 is built from 16 residues. CDR3 amino acids: CASSLGQGSTFGELFF. The CDR3 coding sequence is TGCGCCAGCAGCTTGGGGCAGGGGTCAACTTTCGGGGAGCTGTTTTTT.

The rearrangement joins TRBV9 to TRBJ2-2, with a tentative D call TRBD2 (5 bases). This CDR3 has 18 amino acids. Trimming pared 3 bases from V and 6 bases from J, leaving 24 bases between. Germline CDR1 is SGDLS and CDR2 is YYNGEE. CDR3 coding DNA: TGTGCCAGCAGCGCGGAGGCAGGACTGGTCGTTGCTGCCGGGGAGCTGTTTTTT. Protein: CASSAEAGLVVAAGELFF.

This clonotype has only a few counts. V gene TRBV7-9 combines with J gene TRBJ2-7; 11 bases map to TRBD1. With V trimmed by 8 bases and J by 7 bases, 4 bases remained unmatched. Germline CDR1 is SEHNR and CDR2 is FQNEAQ (reference sequence). The CDR3 has 12 residues. DNA for the CDR3: TGTGCCAGCCGGACAGGGGGCGTGGAGCAGTACTTC. This codes for CASRTGGVEQYF.